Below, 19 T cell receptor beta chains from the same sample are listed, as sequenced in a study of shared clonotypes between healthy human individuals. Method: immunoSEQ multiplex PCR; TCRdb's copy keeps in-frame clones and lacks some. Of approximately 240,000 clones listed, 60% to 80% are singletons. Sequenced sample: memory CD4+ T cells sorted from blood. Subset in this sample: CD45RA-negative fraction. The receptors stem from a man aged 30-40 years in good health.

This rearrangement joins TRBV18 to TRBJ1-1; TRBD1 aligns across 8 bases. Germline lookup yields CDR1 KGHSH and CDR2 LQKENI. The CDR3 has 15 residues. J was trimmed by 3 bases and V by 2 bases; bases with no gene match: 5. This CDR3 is CASSPIGQGDTEAFF. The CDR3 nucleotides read TGTGCCAGCTCACCAATAGGACAGGGTGACACTGAAGCTTTCTTT.

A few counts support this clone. The CDR3 is CASSLAKGAGSYNEQFF. In DNA, the CDR3 is TGCGCCAGCAGCTTGGCCAAAGGGGCGGGATCCTACAATGAGCAGTTCTTC. The chain links TRBV5-1 to TRBJ2-1; D is perhaps TRBD2 (6 bases). The germline V gene encodes CDR1 SGHRS and CDR2 YFSETQ. V was clipped by 0 bases and J by 1 base, with 14 bases between them. This CDR3 is 17 amino acids long.

In DNA, the CDR3 is TGCGCCAGCAGCGGCTCCCACCCTAGCGGTTCTTACAATGAGCAGTTCTTC. Its translation is CASSGSHPSGSYNEQFF. V is TRBV5-1 and J is TRBJ2-1; 7 nucleotides agree with TRBD2. This CDR3 has 17 amino acids. Germline values: CDR1 SGHRS, CDR2 YFSETQ. With V trimmed by 4 bases and J by 4 bases, 14 bases remained unmatched.

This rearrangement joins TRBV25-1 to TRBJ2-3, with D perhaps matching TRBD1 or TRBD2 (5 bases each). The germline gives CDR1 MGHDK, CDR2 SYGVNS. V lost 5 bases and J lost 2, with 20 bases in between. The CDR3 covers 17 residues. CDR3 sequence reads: CASSSQSRDPNTDTQYF. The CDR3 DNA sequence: TGTGCCAGCAGTTCCCAAAGCCGGGACCCAAACACAGATACGCAGTATTTT.

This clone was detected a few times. The CDR3: CASSQGKGLDTQYF. In DNA, the CDR3 is TGTGCCAGCAGCCAAGGAAAGGGATTAGATACGCAGTATTTT. This chain links TRBV14 with TRBJ2-3; D is unresolved. Trimming removed 1 base at V and 5 bases at J, with 10 bases between. Germline V gene lookup returns CDR1 SGHDN and CDR2 FVKESK. The CDR3 loop spans 14 amino acids.

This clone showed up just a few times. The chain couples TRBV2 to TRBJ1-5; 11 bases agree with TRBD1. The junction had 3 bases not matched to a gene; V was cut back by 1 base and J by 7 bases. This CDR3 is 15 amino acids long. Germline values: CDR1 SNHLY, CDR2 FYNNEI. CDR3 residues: CASSEGTGGRQPQHF. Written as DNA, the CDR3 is TGTGCCAGCAGTGAAGGGACAGGGGGCCGACAGCCCCAGCATTTT.

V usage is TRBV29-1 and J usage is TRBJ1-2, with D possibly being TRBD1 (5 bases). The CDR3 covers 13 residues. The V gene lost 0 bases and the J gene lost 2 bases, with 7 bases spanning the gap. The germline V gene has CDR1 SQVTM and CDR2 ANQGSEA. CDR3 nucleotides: TGCAGCGTTGAAGACTCAGGGAACTATGGCTACACCTTC. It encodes CSVEDSGNYGYTF.

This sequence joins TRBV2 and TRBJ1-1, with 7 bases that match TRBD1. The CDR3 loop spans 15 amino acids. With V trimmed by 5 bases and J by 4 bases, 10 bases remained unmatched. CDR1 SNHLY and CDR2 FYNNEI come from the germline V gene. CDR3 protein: CASSRGTALLTEAFF. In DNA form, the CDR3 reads TGTGCCAGCAGTCGTGGGACAGCCTTGCTCACTGAAGCTTTCTTT.

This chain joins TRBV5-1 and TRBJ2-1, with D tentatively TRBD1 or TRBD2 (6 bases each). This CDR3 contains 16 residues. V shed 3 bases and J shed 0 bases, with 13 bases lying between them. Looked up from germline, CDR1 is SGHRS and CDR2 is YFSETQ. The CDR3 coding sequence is TGCGCCAGCAGCTCAACGGAGGGGGGCTCCTACAATGAGCAGTTCTTC. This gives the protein CASSSTEGGSYNEQFF.

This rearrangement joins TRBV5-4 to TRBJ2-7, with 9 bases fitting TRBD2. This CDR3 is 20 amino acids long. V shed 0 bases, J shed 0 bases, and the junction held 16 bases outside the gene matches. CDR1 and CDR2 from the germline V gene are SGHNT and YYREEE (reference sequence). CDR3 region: CASSLDVGGRATPSSYEQYF. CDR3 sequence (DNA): TGTGCCAGCAGCTTGGACGTCGGCGGGAGGGCCACCCCGAGCTCCTACGAGCAGTACTTC.

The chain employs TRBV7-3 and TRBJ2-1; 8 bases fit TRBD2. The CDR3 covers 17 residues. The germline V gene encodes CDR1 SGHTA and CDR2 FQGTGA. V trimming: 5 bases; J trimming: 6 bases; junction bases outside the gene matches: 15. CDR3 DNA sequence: TGTGCCAGCAGCCCCTCTAGGGCGGGAGGTTCATCCAATGAGCAGTTCTTC. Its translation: CASSPSRAGGSSNEQFF.

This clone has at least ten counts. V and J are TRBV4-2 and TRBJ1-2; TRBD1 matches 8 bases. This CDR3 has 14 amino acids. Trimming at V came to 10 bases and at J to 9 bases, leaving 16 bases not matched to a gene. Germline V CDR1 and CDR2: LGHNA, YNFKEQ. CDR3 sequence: CANSARQGSTRYTF. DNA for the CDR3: TGTGCCAACTCCGCCCGACAGGGGTCGACGCGCTACACCTTC.

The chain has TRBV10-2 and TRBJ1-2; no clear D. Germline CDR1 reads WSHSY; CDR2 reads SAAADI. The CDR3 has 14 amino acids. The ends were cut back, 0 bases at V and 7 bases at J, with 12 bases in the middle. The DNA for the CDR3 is TGCGCCAGCAGTGAGTCGATGTGGGCGTCTGGCTACACCTTC. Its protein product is CASSESMWASGYTF.

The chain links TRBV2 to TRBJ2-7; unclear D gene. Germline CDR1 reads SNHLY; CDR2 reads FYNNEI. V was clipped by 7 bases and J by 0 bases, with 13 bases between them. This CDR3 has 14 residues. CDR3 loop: CASTQSRNSYEQYF. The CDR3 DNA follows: TGTGCCAGCACCCAGTCCCGGAACTCCTACGAGCAGTACTTC.

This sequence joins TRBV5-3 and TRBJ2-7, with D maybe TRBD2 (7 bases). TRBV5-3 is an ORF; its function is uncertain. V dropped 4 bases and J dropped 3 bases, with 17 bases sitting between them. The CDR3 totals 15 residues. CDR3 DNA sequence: TGTGCCAGAAGCCTCGGGGGGCAATCTTTCTACGAGCAGTACTTC. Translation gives CARSLGGQSFYEQYF.

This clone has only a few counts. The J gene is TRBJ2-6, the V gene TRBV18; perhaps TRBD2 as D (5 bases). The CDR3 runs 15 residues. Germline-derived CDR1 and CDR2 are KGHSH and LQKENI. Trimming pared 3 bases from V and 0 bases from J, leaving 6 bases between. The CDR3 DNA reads TGTGCCAGCTCACCCGGGGTCTCTGGGGCCAACGTCCTGACTTTC. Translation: CASSPGVSGANVLTF.

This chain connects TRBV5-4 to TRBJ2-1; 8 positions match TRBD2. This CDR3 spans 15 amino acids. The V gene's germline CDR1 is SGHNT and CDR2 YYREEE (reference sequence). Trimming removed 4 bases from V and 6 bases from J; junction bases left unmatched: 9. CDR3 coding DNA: TGTGCCAGCAGCCGTACGCCGGGAGGGTTCAATGAGCAGTTCTTC. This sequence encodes CASSRTPGGFNEQFF. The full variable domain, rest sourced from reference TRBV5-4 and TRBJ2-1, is ETGVTQSPTHLIKTRGQQVTLRCSSQSGHNTVSWYQQALGQGPQFIFQYYREEENGRGNFPPRFSGLQFPNYSSELNVNALELDDSALYLCASSRTPGGFNEQFFGPGTRLTVL.

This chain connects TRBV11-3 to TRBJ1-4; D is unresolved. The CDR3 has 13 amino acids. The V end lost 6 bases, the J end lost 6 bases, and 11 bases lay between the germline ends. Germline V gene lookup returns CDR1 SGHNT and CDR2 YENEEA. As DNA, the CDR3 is TGTGCCAGCAGGACCTACATAGATGAAAAACTGTTTTTT. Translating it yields CASRTYIDEKLFF.

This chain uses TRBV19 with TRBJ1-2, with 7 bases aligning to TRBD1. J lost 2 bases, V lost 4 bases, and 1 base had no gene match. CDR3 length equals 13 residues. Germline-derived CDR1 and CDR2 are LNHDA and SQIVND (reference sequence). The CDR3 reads CASSRGQNYGYTF. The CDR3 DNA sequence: TGTGCCAGTAGTAGGGGACAGAACTATGGCTACACCTTC.